What follows are 26 T cell receptor beta chains derived from one specimen sequenced in a study of T-cell memory formation after mild COVID-19 (dated by TCRdb to 2020 to 2022). The library came from 5' RACE. The sample was run on an Illumina NovaSeq 6000. TCRdb reran the public reads through fastp at Q25 and MiXCR, keeping productive beta chains. CDR3 protein duplicates are merged, each entry listing the most common genes and DNA. Across this sample there are roughly 100,000 distinct CDR3 sequences, with about 18% seen only once. Of the sample, more than 25% falls within the top ten clones. Input material: PBMCs or a T cell subset sorted from them (not recorded which). These receptor sequences come from an adult woman who had mild COVID-19 (a few samples of this study predate the infection). The sample titles of this study are shuffled in the database, so cell type and time point are left out; the donor was told from shared clones.

The V and J genes are TRBV12-3 or TRBV12-4 and TRBJ1-5, with D unresolved. CDR3 length equals 17 residues. The germline V and J ends were trimmed by 0 bases and 7 bases, with 19 bases remaining between them. The CDR3: CASSLAGGFEGLQPQHF. The CDR3 region has the DNA TGTGCCAGCAGTTTAGCTGGCGGCTTTGAAGGATTGCAGCCCCAGCATTTT.

V usage is TRBV5-1 and J usage is TRBJ2-5; no reliable D call. V was trimmed by 4 bases and J by 4 bases, leaving 17 bases between them. The CDR3 runs 15 residues. Per germline, CDR1 SGHRS and CDR2 YFSETQ. CDR3 bases: TGCGCCAGCAGCCCCCTCTCCCCGGCGGCAGAGACCCAGTACTTC. This codes for CASSPLSPAAETQYF.

This sequence joins TRBV3-1 and TRBJ2-5; 9 positions agree with TRBD2. The CDR3 is made up of 17 amino acids. Germline V gene sequence: CDR1 LGHDT, CDR2 YNNKEL (reference sequence). Trimming at V came to 1 base and at J to 5 bases, leaving 11 bases not matched to a gene. For the CDR3, the DNA is TGTGCCAGCAGCCAAGGTTATGGCGGGGGGGCCGAGGAGACCCAGTACTTC. Translation: CASSQGYGGGAEETQYF.

The V call is TRBV14, the J call TRBJ2-5, with 8 bases fitting TRBD2. V shed 4 bases and J 5 bases; nucleotides not matched to a gene: 6. Germline V gives CDR1 SGHDN, CDR2 FVKESK. The CDR3 spans 14 residues. CDR3 loop: CASSRTSFWETQYF. The CDR3 DNA is TGTGCCAGCAGCCGGACTAGCTTTTGGGAGACCCAGTACTTC.

This clonotype was observed a handful of times. V gene TRBV6-5 combines with J gene TRBJ2-7, with D perhaps matching TRBD2 (6 bases). Per the germline V gene, CDR1 is MNHEY and CDR2 is SVGAGI. Trimming cost V 9 bases and J 1 base, with 7 bases left between them. This CDR3 spans 11 amino acids. The CDR3 protein is CASGGSYEQYF. The CDR3 DNA sequence: TGTGCCAGTGGGGGGTCCTACGAGCAGTACTTC.

As concerns this clonotype: Given a much more abundant clone one base away, this may be a read error. Here the CDR3 reads CASSFGQPQHF. CDR3 nucleotides: TGTGCCAGCAGTTTTGGTCAGCCCCAGCATTTT. The V gene is TRBV12-3 or TRBV12-4, the J gene TRBJ1-5; D is unclear. The V gene lost 3 bases and the J gene lost 6 bases, with 3 bases spanning the gap. The CDR3 spans 11 residues.

In this sample, this clonotype turned up a few times. The rearrangement links TRBV24-1 to TRBJ2-5; D call uncertain. V was clipped by 10 bases and J by 1 base, with 12 bases between them. Germline V gene lookup returns CDR1 KGHDR and CDR2 SFDVKD. The CDR3 runs to 13 residues. CDR3 sequence reads: CATATSTQETQYF. Here the CDR3 DNA reads TGTGCCACTGCGACAAGCACCCAAGAGACCCAGTACTTC.

A remark on this clonotype: One end of the junction varies from germline; a read error may be responsible. This chain uses TRBV7-9 with TRBJ2-3; possible D gene TRBD2, 6 bases. Germline values: CDR1 SEHNR, CDR2 FQNEAQ (reference sequence). CDR3 length: 14 residues. The CDR3 here is CASSLAFSTDTQYF. The CDR3 DNA is TGTGCCAGCAGCCTAGCGTTTAGCACAGATACGCAGTATTTT.

This clonotype occurred a few times. The genes are TRBV4-3 and TRBJ2-7; D may be TRBD1 (5 bases). The germline V gene has CDR1 LGHNA and CDR2 YSLEER. Trimming left V 1 base short and J 5 bases short, with 9 bases between. This CDR3 is 13 amino acids long. The chain's CDR3 is CASSQAQGHEQYF. The CDR3 DNA sequence: TGCGCCAGCAGCCAAGCGCAGGGCCACGAGCAGTACTTC.

As DNA, the CDR3 is TGCGCCAGCAGCTCGAGGAAGACTAGCGGCCAAGAGACCCAGTACTTC. Translation gives CASSSRKTSGQETQYF. The rearrangement links TRBV4-1 to TRBJ2-5; 9 bases line up with TRBD2. This CDR3 is built from 16 residues. V gave up 5 bases and J gave up 1 base; unmatched junction bases: 8. Germline V lookup: CDR1 MGHRA, CDR2 YSYEKL.

This clonotype occurred a few times. The chain carries TRBV15 and TRBJ2-2; TRBD2 agrees at 10 bases. CDR3 length: 18 amino acids. V dropped 0 bases and J dropped 4; count of bases not matched to a gene: 8. Germline CDR1 is LNHNV and CDR2 is YYDKDF (reference sequence). The CDR3 sequence: CATSRDRLAGEGTGELFF. In nucleotides, the CDR3 is TGTGCCACCAGCAGAGATAGGCTAGCGGGAGAGGGCACCGGGGAGCTGTTTTTT.

This clonotype was seen a handful of times. This chain links TRBV12-3 or TRBV12-4 with TRBJ2-7; 12 bases align to TRBD1. This CDR3 contains 16 residues. V lost 1 base, J lost 3 bases, and 4 bases stayed unmatched. CDR3 protein: CASSLDGTGGLYEQYF. DNA of the CDR3: TGTGCCAGCAGTTTAGATGGGACAGGGGGCCTCTACGAGCAGTACTTC.

This rearrangement joins TRBV12-3 or TRBV12-4 to TRBJ1-2; no clear D gene. V dropped 5 bases and J dropped 7 bases, with 8 bases sitting between them. The CDR3 has 11 amino acids. The CDR3 bases are TGTGCCAGCAGTGCCCTGGGTGGCTACACCTTC. This gives the protein CASSALGGYTF.

The chain has TRBV5-1 and TRBJ2-3; no clear D. CDR1 and CDR2 from the germline V gene are SGHRS and YFSETQ. Trimming took 7 bases from V and 2 from J, leaving 17 bases between them. The CDR3 runs 15 residues. CDR3 coding DNA: TGCGCCAGCCAATTGGTAGGAACGTTCACAGATACGCAGTATTTT. It translates to CASQLVGTFTDTQYF.

This clonotype turned up a few times. V and J are TRBV7-6 and TRBJ2-1; 12 bases match TRBD2. In germline, CDR1 is SGHVS, CDR2 FNYEAQ. The CDR3 length is 18 residues. J was trimmed by 2 bases and V by 1 base; bases with no gene match: 6. The CDR3 DNA reads as TGTGCCAGCAGCTTAGGACCTAGCGGGGGGGACGCCTACAATGAGCAGTTCTTC. Translation: CASSLGPSGGDAYNEQFF.

The chain is built from TRBV12-3 or TRBV12-4 and TRBJ1-1, with a possible D match to TRBD1 (5 bases). This CDR3 spans 14 amino acids. The ends were cut back, 1 base at V and 4 bases at J, with 10 bases in the middle. The CDR3 loop reads CASSLGGGVTEAFF. Written as DNA, the CDR3 is TGTGCCAGCAGTTTAGGGGGGGGAGTCACTGAAGCTTTCTTT.

This clonotype has just a few counts. The J gene is TRBJ2-2, the V gene TRBV4-1, with D tentatively TRBD2 (5 bases). In germline, CDR1 is MGHRA, CDR2 YSYEKL. This CDR3 is 14 amino acids long. V was shortened by 0 bases and J by 6 bases, with 8 bases between the two germline ends. DNA of the CDR3: TGCGCCAGCAGCCAAGAAGGTAGCGCCGGGGAGCTGTTTTTT. Protein product: CASSQEGSAGELFF.

This clonotype was counted a few times. The chain joins TRBV30 to TRBJ2-7, with 7 nucleotides matching TRBD1. The junction had 5 bases not matched to a gene; V was cut back by 1 base and J by 2 bases. Germline V gene lookup returns CDR1 GTSNPN and CDR2 SVGIG (reference sequence). CDR3 length: 14 residues. The CDR3 sequence is CAWSETGIPYEQYF. The DNA for the CDR3 is TGTGCCTGGAGTGAGACAGGGATCCCCTACGAGCAGTACTTC.

This clonotype was counted only a few times. The rearrangement links TRBV20-1 to TRBJ2-7, with unresolved D. Germline values: CDR1 DFQATT, CDR2 SNEGSKA (reference sequence). V lost 3 bases, J lost 4 bases, and 13 bases lay in between. The CDR3 has 13 residues. The CDR3 DNA follows: TGCAGTGCTAGGAGCCATTCGGATTACGAGCAGTACTTC. Its protein is CSARSHSDYEQYF.

The chain links TRBV7-9 to TRBJ2-1, with TRBD2 as a possible D gene (5 bases). The CDR3 runs 15 residues. The V end was cut by 4 bases, the J end by 3 bases, with 13 bases between. Per the germline V gene, CDR1 is SEHNR and CDR2 is FQNEAQ (reference sequence). The CDR3 coding sequence is TGTGCCAGCAGCTCCCCGGGCGGGCTCTACAATGAGCAGTTCTTC. Its translation: CASSSPGGLYNEQFF. The whole variable domain, filled in from reference TRBV7-9 and TRBJ2-1, reads DTGVSQNPRHKITKRGQNVTFRCDPISEHNRLYWYRQTLGQGPEFLTYFQNEAQLEKSRLLSDRFSAERPKGSFSTLEIQRTEQGDSAMYLCASSSPGGLYNEQFFGPGTRLTVL.

This clonotype was seen a few times. The V gene is TRBV5-1, the J gene TRBJ1-1, with D unresolved. Trimming left V 3 bases short and J 1 base short, with 10 bases between. Germline V gene sequence: CDR1 SGHRS, CDR2 YFSETQ. This CDR3 comprises 14 residues. The CDR3 loop is CASSWRNANTEAFF. CDR3 nucleotides: TGCGCCAGCAGCTGGAGGAACGCGAACACTGAAGCTTTCTTT.

This clonotype was recorded a few times. The rearrangement uses TRBV12-3 or TRBV12-4 and TRBJ2-5; D possibly corresponds to TRBD2 (5 bases). CDR3 length: 13 residues. Between the trimmed V and J ends, which lost 1 base and 4 bases, there was a span of 7 bases. CDR3 DNA sequence: TGTGCCAGCAGTTTAGGGGCGGGAGAGACCCAGTACTTC. It specifies CASSLGAGETQYF.

This clonotype was found a few times. This sequence joins TRBV5-6 and TRBJ2-5; 7 nucleotides agree with TRBD2. Germline-derived CDR1 and CDR2 are SGHDT and YYEEEE. V was clipped by 6 bases and J by 4 bases; unmatched bases: 18. This CDR3 has 17 residues. DNA for the CDR3: TGTGCCAGCATTCTCTCGGCCGAGCGGGGACCTCGAGAGACCCAGTACTTC. Its translation: CASILSAERGPRETQYF.

This clonotype was counted between two and nine times. The rearrangement joins TRBV5-8 to TRBJ2-1, with 9 bases fitting TRBD2. The CDR3 is 14 amino acids. Germline values: CDR1 SGHTS, CDR2 YDEGEE. Unmatched junction bases numbered 3, after V lost 1 base and J lost 7 bases. The CDR3 loop reads CASSLLAGENEQFF. The CDR3 DNA is TGTGCCAGCAGCTTGTTAGCGGGGGAAAATGAGCAGTTCTTC. The complete variable domain, with remaining parts taken from reference TRBV5-8 and TRBJ2-1, reads EAGVTQSPTHLIKTRGQQATLRCSPISGHTSVYWYQQALGLGLQFLLWYDEGEERNRGNFPPRFSGRQFPNYSSELNVNALELEDSALYLCASSLLAGENEQFFGPGTRLTVL.

This chain joins TRBV5-5 and TRBJ1-4, with a tentative D call TRBD1 (6 bases). This CDR3 contains 12 residues. Germline CDR1 is SGHKS and CDR2 is YYEKEE (reference sequence). V dropped 3 bases and J dropped 8 bases, with 8 bases sitting between them. CDR3 DNA sequence: TGTGCCAGCAGCTGGGACACCGAAAAACTGTTTTTT. Encoded protein: CASSWDTEKLFF.

This clonotype has a handful of counts. The gene calls are TRBV9 and TRBJ2-7; D unresolved. Germline V gene sequence: CDR1 SGDLS, CDR2 YYNGEE. This CDR3 spans 14 amino acids. V shed 0 bases and J shed 5 bases, with 12 bases lying between them. CDR3 sequence (DNA): TGTGCCAGCAGCGTAGGTATAGATGGGAACGAGCAGTACTTC. Translation: CASSVGIDGNEQYF.